This T cell receptor (beta chain) was captured by sequencing in a study of CD8 T cells in ankylosing spondylitis. By quantitative 5'-RACE with molecular barcodes, the TCR beta libraries were made. One entry per CDR3 protein, called by TCRdb with MiXCR from the 5' RACE reads. The profile shows 9,500 to 10,000 distinct CDR3 sequences, around 6% of them singletons. General study points: Reports say disease-linked clones showed up significantly more in matched ankylosing spondylitis synovial fluid. Within ankylosing spondylitis blood, a TCR beta motif made up of seven or eight highly homologous variants appeared to be characteristic.

This clonotype counts as medium-sized. Its antigen is unknown. CDR3 length: 14 residues. Germline assignment: CDR1 SGDLS and CDR2 YYNGEE. V dropped 1 base and J dropped 1 base, with 8 bases sitting between them. The V gene is TRBV9, the J gene TRBJ2-5; no reliable D call. This sequence was found in a female donor with ankylosing spondylitis or in good health (not recorded which). Material for sequencing was blood, either unsorted or a sorted T cell fraction (not recorded which). The CDR3 DNA is TGTGCCAGCAGCGTATCGGCCTCCCAAGAGACCCAGTACTTC. Translated, it gives CASSVSASQETQYF.